The 13 T cell receptor beta chains in this list originate from one sample, sequenced in a study of OX40 agonist ivuxolimab in advanced cancers. Sequencing used immunoSEQ multiplex PCR; TCRdb keeps in-frame clones, though not all of them. The data show some 54,000 clones, around nine tenths seen once. This material consisted of CD4+ or CD8+ T cells sorted from blood, taken in a trial of the OX40 agonist ivuxolimab. Source of these receptors: an adult with an advanced solid tumor such as melanoma, head and neck, liver or kidney cancer.

The rearrangement joins TRBV23-1 to TRBJ1-3, with D possibly TRBD1 on 5 matching bases. TRBV23-1 is annotated as an ORF whose role is uncertain. The CDR3 consists of 15 residues. The V gene lost 2 bases and the J gene lost 3 bases, with 11 bases spanning the gap. The CDR3 DNA follows: TGCGCCAGCAGTCAACCTAGACAGAGTGGAAACACCATATATTTT. Translating gives CASSQPRQSGNTIYF.

The J gene is TRBJ2-1, the V gene TRBV9, with 9 bases fitting TRBD2. Germline loops: CDR1 SGDLS, CDR2 YYNGEE. The junction had 4 bases not matched to a gene; V was cut back by 0 bases and J by 0 bases. This CDR3 contains 17 residues. CDR3 nucleotides: TGTGCCAGCAGCGTAGTAAGCGGGGGGAACTCCTACAATGAGCAGTTCTTC. Its translation: CASSVVSGGNSYNEQFF.

The chain combines TRBV29-1 with TRBJ2-7, with D maybe TRBD2 (5 bases). Germline V gives CDR1 SQVTM, CDR2 ANQGSEA. Trimming cost V 1 base and J 3 bases, with 13 bases left between them. This CDR3 comprises 14 residues. This CDR3 reads CSVEVEGKDYEQYF. The CDR3 DNA reads as TGCAGCGTTGAAGTTGAGGGAAAGGACTACGAGCAGTACTTC.

The chain has TRBV6-5 and TRBJ1-1; the match to TRBD1 covers 7 bases. The CDR3 is made up of 14 amino acids. V trimming: 2 bases; J trimming: 7 bases; junction bases outside the gene matches: 7. Germline V lookup: CDR1 MNHEY, CDR2 SVGAGI. The CDR3, as DNA: TGTGCCAGCAGTTACGATGGGCAGGGGGTTGAAGCTTTCTTT. Translated, it gives CASSYDGQGVEAFF.

This chain connects TRBV5-4 to TRBJ2-7; D assignment may be TRBD1 or TRBD2 (6 bases each). The germline V gene has CDR1 SGHNT and CDR2 YYREEE (reference sequence). The ends were cut back, 5 bases at V and 6 bases at J, with 12 bases in the middle. The CDR3 covers 12 residues. The CDR3 DNA follows: TGTGCCAGCAGAACACAGGGAGGCGAGCAGTACTTC. Its translation: CASRTQGGEQYF. Looking up the rest from reference TRBV5-4 and TRBJ2-7 gives the full variable domain: ETGVTQSPTHLIKTRGQQVTLRCSSQSGHNTVSWYQQALGQGPQFIFQYYREEENGRGNFPPRFSGLQFPNYSSELNVNALELDDSALYLCASRTQGGEQYFGPGTRLTVT.

The rearrangement links TRBV27 to TRBJ2-7, with D unclear. Trimming cost V 5 bases and J 4 bases, with 12 bases left between them. The CDR3 contains 13 residues. Germline V gene data show CDR1 as MNHEY and CDR2 as SMNVEV (reference sequence). The CDR3 DNA reads TGTGCCAGCAGTAGAACGGATCCTTACGAGCAGTACTTC. Translation gives CASSRTDPYEQYF.

The chain employs TRBV4-3 and TRBJ2-2, with D possibly being TRBD1 (5 bases). The CDR3 is made up of 18 amino acids. Germline V CDR1 and CDR2: LGHNA, YSLEER. The germline V and J ends were trimmed by 4 bases and 5 bases, with 23 bases remaining between them. The CDR3 sequence: CASSPVSEIAGLTGELFF. For the CDR3, the DNA is TGCGCCAGCAGCCCTGTATCGGAAATTGCAGGGTTAACCGGGGAGCTGTTTTTT.

The rearrangement uses TRBV27 and TRBJ1-2; no firm D call. There are 14 residues in the CDR3. V lost 0 bases and J lost 7, with 12 bases in between. CDR1 and CDR2 (germline): MNHEY, SMNVEV (reference sequence). The CDR3 loop is CASSLSEGLGGYTF. The CDR3 coding sequence is TGTGCCAGCAGTTTATCGGAGGGCCTCGGTGGCTACACCTTC.

This chain joins TRBV11-2 and TRBJ2-5; no definite D call. The V end lost 6 bases, the J end lost 2 bases, and 13 bases lay between the germline ends. CDR3 length: 14 residues. In germline, CDR1 is SGHAT, CDR2 FQNNGV. CDR3 sequence reads: CASRQQSLQETQYF. For the CDR3, the DNA is TGTGCCAGCAGACAACAGTCCTTACAAGAGACCCAGTACTTC. The whole variable domain, remainder taken from reference TRBV11-2 and TRBJ2-5, is EAGVAQSPRYKIIEKRQSVAFWCNPISGHATLYWYQQILGQGPKLLIQFQNNGVVDDSQLPKDRFSAERLKGVDSTLKIQPAKLEDSAVYLCASRQQSLQETQYFGPGTRLLVL.

V is TRBV5-4 and J is TRBJ2-3; D tentatively reads TRBD1 or TRBD2 (5 bases each). Per the germline V gene, CDR1 is SGHNT and CDR2 is YYREEE (reference sequence). This CDR3 is 15 amino acids long. The V end lost 0 bases, the J end lost 1 base, and 9 bases lay between the germline ends. The CDR3, as DNA: TGTGCCAGCAGCTTGGGCCAGGGAGGCACAGATACGCAGTATTTT. It encodes CASSLGQGGTDTQYF. The whole variable domain, remainder taken from reference TRBV5-4 and TRBJ2-3, is ETGVTQSPTHLIKTRGQQVTLRCSSQSGHNTVSWYQQALGQGPQFIFQYYREEENGRGNFPPRFSGLQFPNYSSELNVNALELDDSALYLCASSLGQGGTDTQYFGPGTRLTVL.

V gene TRBV6-5 combines with J gene TRBJ2-6, with unresolved D. Germline V gene data show CDR1 as MNHEY and CDR2 as SVGAGI. This CDR3 is 13 amino acids long. Trimming pared 2 bases from V and 3 bases from J, leaving 2 bases between. The CDR3: CASSYGGANVLTF. CDR3 in DNA: TGTGCCAGCAGTTACGGTGGGGCCAACGTCCTGACTTTC.

The CDR3 region is CASSLDPNYGYTF. The DNA of the CDR3 is TGTGCCAGTAGCCTTGATCCAAACTATGGCTACACCTTC. The chain employs TRBV19 and TRBJ1-2; D is ambiguous. Trimming cost V 6 bases and J 2 bases, with 10 bases left between them. CDR1 and CDR2 (germline): LNHDA, SQIVND (reference sequence). This CDR3 region has 13 residues.

The chain is built from TRBV4-2 and TRBJ2-1, with D unclear. This CDR3 has 11 amino acids. CDR1 and CDR2 from the germline V gene are LGHNA and YNFKEQ. V lost 4 bases, J lost 7 bases, and 5 bases lay in between. CDR3 coding DNA: TGTGCCAGCAGCCTAAATAATGAGCAGTTCTTC. This codes for CASSLNNEQFF.